These 14 T cell receptor beta chains originate from one sample sequenced in a study of CD8 T cells in Susac syndrome. cDNA came from about 0.5 to 1 ug RNA primed by random hexamers. TCRdb ran MiXCR on the immunoSEQ multiplex PCR reads and lists one entry per CDR3 protein. This sample has about 240,000 distinct CDR3 sequences; almost 97% occur once, and the top ten carry 0.08% to 0.11%. Material: CD4+ T cells from PBMCs. The receptor source for this set is a human donor with Susac syndrome.

The rearrangement joins TRBV29-1 to TRBJ2-1; D is perhaps TRBD1 (6 bases). The CDR3 contains 15 residues. CDR1 is SQVTM, CDR2 ANQGSEA, per germline. Between the trimmed V and J ends, which lost 5 bases and 2 bases, there was a span of 16 bases. CDR3 in DNA: TGCAGCGTTCCAGACCGGGACAAAACCTACAATGAGCAGTTCTTC. Encoded protein: CSVPDRDKTYNEQFF.

The chain employs TRBV28 and TRBJ1-2; weak D call: TRBD1 (5 bases). Germline CDR1 MDHEN, CDR2 SYDVKM. Trimming removed 5 bases from V and 5 bases from J, with 12 bases in between. This CDR3 comprises 13 residues. The CDR3 region is CASSPGGPYGYTF. CDR3 DNA sequence: TGTGCCAGCAGTCCGGGGGGTCCGTATGGCTACACCTTC.

The chain joins TRBV9 to TRBJ2-1; TRBD2 aligns across 11 bases. Trimming cost V 0 bases and J 8 bases; bases outside gene matches: 7. The germline V gene encodes CDR1 SGDLS and CDR2 YYNGEE. This CDR3 contains 16 residues. CDR3 loop: CASSVGLAGGIHEQFF. In DNA form, the CDR3 reads TGTGCCAGCAGCGTAGGTCTAGCGGGAGGTATCCATGAGCAGTTCTTC.

V and J are TRBV6-6 and TRBJ1-1; 7 positions agree with TRBD1. There are 16 residues in the CDR3. The J segment lost 0 bases and the V segment lost 7 bases, leaving 11 bases of the junction unmatched. In germline, CDR1 is MNHNY, CDR2 SVGAGI (reference sequence). CDR3 sequence reads: CASTYRGPPMNTEAFF. CDR3 DNA: TGTGCCAGCACCTACAGGGGCCCCCCGATGAACACTGAAGCTTTCTTT.

DNA of the CDR3: TGCAGTGCTAGGACCAGCTCTGGAAACACCATATATTTT. It is translated as CSARTSSGNTIYF. V is TRBV20-1 and J is TRBJ1-3; the D is unclear. Germline-derived CDR1 and CDR2 are DFQATT and SNEGSKA (reference sequence). Trimming cost V 3 bases and J 0 bases, with 6 bases left between them. The CDR3 has 13 residues.

The chain uses TRBV29-1 and TRBJ2-5; perhaps D is TRBD1 or TRBD2 (5 bases each). Germline V gene data show CDR1 as SQVTM and CDR2 as ANQGSEA. This CDR3 comprises 13 residues. V was cut by 3 bases and J by 5 bases, with 13 bases left in between. The CDR3 loop is CSVETGPVETQYF. The CDR3, as DNA: TGCAGCGTTGAGACGGGGCCGGTGGAGACCCAGTACTTC.

J is TRBJ1-1 and V is TRBV9; TRBD1 is a possible D gene (5 bases). This CDR3 region has 15 residues. The germline CDR1 and CDR2 sequences are SGDLS and YYNGEE. The V end lost 2 bases, the J end lost 5 bases, and 16 bases lay between the germline ends. The CDR3 loop is CASSVMPREGTEAFF. Here the CDR3 DNA reads TGTGCCAGCAGCGTTATGCCGAGAGAGGGGACTGAAGCTTTCTTT.

The rearrangement links TRBV14 to TRBJ1-3; D possibly corresponds to TRBD1 (5 bases). Germline assignment: CDR1 SGHDN and CDR2 FVKESK. CDR3 length: 16 residues. The V end lost 5 bases, the J end lost 0 bases, and 14 bases lay between the germline ends. This CDR3 reads CASSATQGSSGNTIYF. Written as DNA, the CDR3 is TGTGCCAGCAGCGCGACGCAGGGCAGCTCTGGAAACACCATATATTTT.

The chain employs TRBV5-1 and TRBJ2-5; 8 nucleotides agree with TRBD1. This CDR3 spans 14 amino acids. Germline V gene data show CDR1 as SGHRS and CDR2 as YFSETQ. Trimming cost V 7 bases and J 3 bases; bases outside gene matches: 8. CDR3 sequence reads: CASERTGTKETQYF. CDR3 coding DNA: TGCGCCAGCGAGAGGACAGGGACAAAAGAGACCCAGTACTTC. The full variable domain, in which reference TRBV5-1 and TRBJ2-5 provide the parts outside the CDR3, is KAGVTQTPRYLIKTRGQQVTLSCSPISGHRSVSWYQQTPGQGLQFLFEYFSETQRNKGNFPGRFSGRQFSNSRSEMNVSTLELGDSALYLCASERTGTKETQYFGPGTRLLVL.

The rearrangement joins TRBV4-2 to TRBJ2-7; D not resolved. The germline gives CDR1 LGHNA, CDR2 YNFKEQ. V was shortened by 0 bases and J by 6 bases, with 9 bases between the two germline ends. CDR3 size: 13 residues. Here the CDR3 reads CASSQDTHLEQYF. DNA for the CDR3: TGTGCCAGCAGCCAAGATACTCACCTCGAGCAGTACTTC.

The chain couples TRBV7-9 to TRBJ2-7, with 11 nucleotides matching TRBD1. V dropped 5 bases and J dropped 3; count of bases not matched to a gene: 6. Looked up from germline, CDR1 is SEHNR and CDR2 is FQNEAQ (reference sequence). The CDR3 loop spans 15 amino acids. The CDR3 DNA reads as TGTGCCAGCAGCAAAGGGACAGGGGGATACTACGAGCAGTACTTC. Residues: CASSKGTGGYYEQYF.

The chain recombines TRBV5-4 with TRBJ2-1; D may be TRBD1 (6 bases). The CDR3 is 15 amino acids. Trimming cost V 0 bases and J 2 bases, with 9 bases left between them. Germline lookup yields CDR1 SGHNT and CDR2 YYREEE (reference sequence). The DNA of the CDR3 is TGTGCCAGCAGCTTGGCGCAGGGGACCTACAATGAGCAGTTCTTC. Encoded protein: CASSLAQGTYNEQFF.

The rearrangement joins TRBV12-3 or TRBV12-4 to TRBJ1-2, with 10 nucleotides matching TRBD1. CDR3 length: 15 amino acids. The J segment lost 2 bases and the V segment lost 4 bases, leaving 4 bases of the junction unmatched. This chain's CDR3 is CASSSRQGANYGYTF. CDR3 coding DNA: TGTGCCAGCAGTTCTCGACAGGGGGCCAACTATGGCTACACCTTC.

The chain uses TRBV30 and TRBJ1-2; 11 bases align to TRBD1. This CDR3 contains 11 residues. Trimming took 3 bases from V and 14 from J; bases not matched to a gene: 5. From germline, CDR1 is GTSNPN and CDR2 SVGIG (reference sequence). CDR3 DNA: TGTGCCTGGAGCGCGGACAGGGGGCATACCTTC. Protein product: CAWSADRGHTF.